The rows below give T cell receptor beta chains drawn from one sample of a study of blood T cell repertoires in COVID-19. Sequencing used immunoSEQ multiplex PCR; TCRdb keeps in-frame clones, though not all of them. The table shows 150,000 to 200,000 clones, with around 86% occurring only once. Sequencing was carried out using peripheral blood. All receptors come from a woman between 65 and 79 years old with COVID-19, enrolled during active disease. Each CDR3 is given without its conserved first and last residue.

>TRBV9|TRBJ1-1
ASSVVGGLVGTEAF
>TRBV27|TRBJ1-2
ASSATQGNSGYT
>TRBV7-2|TRBJ2-1
ASSMDSGTWNEQF
>TRBV9|TRBJ2-3
ASSVVKKGLARNTDTQY
>TRBV10-3|TRBJ2-5
AISDPSGRFQETQY
>TRBV20-1|TRBJ2-7
SAGVGWEQY
>TRBV6-5|TRBJ2-7
ASSLREGRYEQY
>TRBV7-9|TRBJ2-7
ASSLDSGSSHEQY
>TRBV2|TRBJ1-5
ASTTGAQPQH
>TRBV15|TRBJ2-5
ATSRDRRRTRSVVQETQY
>TRBV2|TRBJ1-5
ASSELGDQPQH
>TRBV5-6|TRBJ1-3
ASSTTGVDGNTIY
>TRBV9|TRBJ2-2
ASSATSMSTAGELF
>TRBV9|TRBJ1-6
ASSLQDSNSPLH
>TRBV9|TRBJ1-6
ASSQNLRGNNSPLH
>TRBV27|TRBJ2-3
ASSLLGKGEY
>TRBV18|TRBJ1-1
ASSPRGQEREAF
>TRBV7-8|TRBJ2-1
ASSNGTRGYNEQF
>TRBV7-7|TRBJ2-1
ASSLGLAGGQDEQF
>TRBV12-3/TRBV12-4|TRBJ2-5
ASSFGDRETQY
>TRBV6-4|TRBJ1-2
ASSPTGGTYGYT
>TRBV4-3|TRBJ2-7
ASSQDGSGRYEQY
>TRBV6-6|TRBJ2-1
ASSYIVEQF
>TRBV19|TRBJ2-7
ASSMTSGRNEQY
>TRBV3-1/TRBV3-2|TRBJ2-2
ASSQVRPANTGELF
>TRBV30|TRBJ2-2
AWGSYPTNTGELF
>TRBV4-3|TRBJ1-4
ASSLAGQPHEKLF
>TRBV18|TRBJ2-3
ASSSLAGATDTQY
>TRBV28|TRBJ2-7
ASAVLGVGGSYEQY
>TRBV6-5|TRBJ1-6
ASRLPGSSPLH
>TRBV7-2|TRBJ2-7
ASSLQAGVPNEQY
>TRBV28|TRBJ1-2
ASSGDWGDGYT
>TRBV3-1/TRBV3-2|TRBJ2-7
ASSHKDIRNKLSEQY
>TRBV27|TRBJ1-1
ASSHLGTEAF
>TRBV30|TRBJ1-3
AWRGPWNSGNTIY
>TRBV7-2|TRBJ1-2
ASSEPRTTGYT
>TRBV10-3|TRBJ1-3
AISGTGGGNTIY
>TRBV5-1|TRBJ2-3
ASSLLRGEGTDTQY
>TRBV6-1|TRBJ1-6
ASSGTGGSYNSPLH